This TCR beta chain comes out of a study of T cells in Graves' hyperthyroidism and ophthalmopathy. Study findings and constraints: The model identified upcoming ophthalmopathy a median about 7.1 months ahead of onset.

Germline V CDR1 and CDR2: DFQATT, SNEGSKA (reference sequence). Trimming stripped 0 bases from V and 3 bases from J, with 14 bases between. This CDR3 is 15 amino acids long. The table lists this clonotype with many counts. What it binds is unknown. Diagnostic decisions used clinical symptoms, serum thyroxine and TRAb, thyroid ultrasound and orbital computed tomography. Using RNA transcripts as the source, TCR beta CDR3 regions were amplified. The HTBI primer set was used in a first-round RT-PCR of the TCR CDR3. Each CDR3 protein is one row after TCRdb ran MiXCR on the multiplex PCR reads. The sample has more than 300,000 distinct CDR3 sequences; around 15% are singletons.

The TCR originated in a woman in her 30s with Graves' ophthalmopathy. The J gene is TRBJ1-2, the V gene TRBV20-1; no reliable D call. Sequences were obtained from blood. CDR3 region: CSARDPTRRYYGYTF. For the CDR3, the DNA is TGCAGTGCTAGAGATCCCACGAGGCGGTACTATGGCTACACCTTC.